This T cell receptor beta chain was sequenced for a study of control samples from healthy donors and cancer patients. The CDR3 spans 14 residues. V was pared by 4 bases and J by 7 bases, with 14 bases between. The germline V gene has CDR1 LGHDT and CDR2 YNNKEL (reference sequence). Assay used: immunoSEQ multiplex PCR; TCRdb lists only in-frame clones, some missing. The data show about 130,000 clones, with 80% to 95% seen just once and almost 2.5% held by the top ten. The rearrangement joins TRBV3-1 (or the pseudogene TRBV3-2) to TRBJ2-1, with a possible D match to TRBD2 (7 bases). The TCR originated in a man between 18 and 29 years old in good health. The specimen was blood. The CDR3 here is CASSPRGAGNEQFF. The CDR3 DNA is TGTGCCAGCAGCCCCCGGGGGGCGGGGAATGAGCAGTTCTTC.